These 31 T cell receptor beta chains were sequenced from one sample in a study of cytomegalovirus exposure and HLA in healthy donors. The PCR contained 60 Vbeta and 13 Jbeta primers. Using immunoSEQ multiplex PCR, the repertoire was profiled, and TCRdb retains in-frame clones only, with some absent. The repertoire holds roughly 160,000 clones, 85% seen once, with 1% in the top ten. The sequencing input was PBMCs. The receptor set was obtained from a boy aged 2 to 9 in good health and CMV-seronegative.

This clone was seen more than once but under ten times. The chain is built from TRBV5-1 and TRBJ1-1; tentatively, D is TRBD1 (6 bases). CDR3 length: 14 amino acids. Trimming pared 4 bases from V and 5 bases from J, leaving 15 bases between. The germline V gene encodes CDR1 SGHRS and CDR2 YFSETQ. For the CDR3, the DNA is TGCGCCAGCAGCCTGGGGGCCGGGGGGACTGAAGCTTTCTTT. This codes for CASSLGAGGTEAFF.

CDR3 coding DNA: TGTGCCAGCGGGCCGGACTCAACGTACGTC. Translated: CASGPDSTYV. This rearrangement joins TRBV6-1 to TRBJ2-7; D perhaps matches TRBD2 (5 bases). Germline V gene data show CDR1 as MNHNS and CDR2 as SASEGT. The CDR3 sequence is 10 residues long. V dropped 8 bases and J dropped 12 bases, with 14 bases sitting between them.

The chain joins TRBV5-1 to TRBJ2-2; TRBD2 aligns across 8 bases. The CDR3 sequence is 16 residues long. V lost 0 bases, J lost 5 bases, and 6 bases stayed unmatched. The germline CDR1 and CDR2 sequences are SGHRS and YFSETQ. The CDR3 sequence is CASSLEPRGGTGELFF. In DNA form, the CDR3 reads TGCGCCAGCAGCTTGGAACCCCGGGGGGGAACCGGGGAGCTGTTTTTT.

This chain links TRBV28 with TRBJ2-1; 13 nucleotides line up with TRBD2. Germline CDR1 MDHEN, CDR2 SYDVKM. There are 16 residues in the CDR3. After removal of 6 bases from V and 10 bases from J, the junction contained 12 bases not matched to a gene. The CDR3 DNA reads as TGTGCCAGCAGCCCAAGACTAGCGGGAGGTCAAAGAGAGCAGTTCTTC. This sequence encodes CASSPRLAGGQREQFF.

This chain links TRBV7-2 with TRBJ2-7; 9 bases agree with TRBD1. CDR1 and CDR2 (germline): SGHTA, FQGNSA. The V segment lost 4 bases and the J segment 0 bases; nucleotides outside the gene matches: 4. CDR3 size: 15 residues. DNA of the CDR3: TGTGCCAGCAGCTGGGACAGGGTAAGCTCCTACGAGCAGTACTTC. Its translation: CASSWDRVSSYEQYF.

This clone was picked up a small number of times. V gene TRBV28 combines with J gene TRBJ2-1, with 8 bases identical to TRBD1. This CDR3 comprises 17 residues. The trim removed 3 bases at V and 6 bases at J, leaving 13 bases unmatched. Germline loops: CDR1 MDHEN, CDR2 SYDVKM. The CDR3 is CASSFLPGPQGANEQFF. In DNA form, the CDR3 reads TGTGCCAGCAGTTTTCTGCCCGGGCCTCAGGGGGCCAATGAGCAGTTCTTC. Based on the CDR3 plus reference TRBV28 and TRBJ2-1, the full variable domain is DVKVTQSSRYLVKRTGEKVFLECVQDMDHENMFWYRQDPGLGLRLIYFSYDVKMKEKGDIPEGYSVSREKKERFSLILESASTNQTSMYLCASSFLPGPQGANEQFFGPGTRLTVL.

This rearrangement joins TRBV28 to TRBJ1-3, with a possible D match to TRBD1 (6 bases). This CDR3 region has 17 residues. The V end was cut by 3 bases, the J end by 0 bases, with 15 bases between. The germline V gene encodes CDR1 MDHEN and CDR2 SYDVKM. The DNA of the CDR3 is TGTGCCAGCAGTTTCCTCCGGACAGCCAGCTCTGGAAACACCATATATTTT. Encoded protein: CASSFLRTASSGNTIYF.

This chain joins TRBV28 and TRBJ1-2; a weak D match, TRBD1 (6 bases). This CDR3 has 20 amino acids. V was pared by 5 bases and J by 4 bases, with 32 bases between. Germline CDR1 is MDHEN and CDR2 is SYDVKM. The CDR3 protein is CASSGIFIKGRGGVGYGYTF. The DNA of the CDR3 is TGTGCCAGCAGTGGAATTTTCATAAAGGGTAGGGGGGGAGTAGGCTATGGCTACACCTTC.

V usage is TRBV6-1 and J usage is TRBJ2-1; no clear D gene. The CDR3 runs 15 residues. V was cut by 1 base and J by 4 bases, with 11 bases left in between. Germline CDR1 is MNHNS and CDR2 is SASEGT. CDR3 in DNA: TGTGCCAGCAGTGAAGATCCTGGCGGTTACAATGAGCAGTTCTTC. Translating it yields CASSEDPGGYNEQFF.

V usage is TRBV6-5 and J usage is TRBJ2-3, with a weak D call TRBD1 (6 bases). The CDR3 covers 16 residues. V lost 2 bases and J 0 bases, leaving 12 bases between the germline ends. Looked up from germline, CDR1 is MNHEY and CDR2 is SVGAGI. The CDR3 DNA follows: TGTGCCAGCAGTTACCTGCGGCAGGGGAGCACAGATACGCAGTATTTT. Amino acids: CASSYLRQGSTDTQYF.

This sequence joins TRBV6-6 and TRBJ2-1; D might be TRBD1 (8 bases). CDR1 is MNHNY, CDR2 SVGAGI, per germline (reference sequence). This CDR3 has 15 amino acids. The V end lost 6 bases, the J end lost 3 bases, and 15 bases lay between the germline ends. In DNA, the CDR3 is TGTGCCAGCAGCCTGAACAGGGGGGGCTACAATGAGCAGTTCTTC. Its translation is CASSLNRGGYNEQFF.

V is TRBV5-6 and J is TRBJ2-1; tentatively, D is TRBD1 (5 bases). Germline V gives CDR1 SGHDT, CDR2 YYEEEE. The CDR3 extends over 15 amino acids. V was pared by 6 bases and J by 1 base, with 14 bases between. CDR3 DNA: TGTGCCAGCACCAACTGGGGCGGATCCTACAATGAGCAGTTCTTC. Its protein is CASTNWGGSYNEQFF.

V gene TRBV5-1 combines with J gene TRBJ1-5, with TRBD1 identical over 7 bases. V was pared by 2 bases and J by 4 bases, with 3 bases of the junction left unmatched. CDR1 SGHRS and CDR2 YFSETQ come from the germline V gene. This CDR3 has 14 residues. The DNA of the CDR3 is TGCGCCAGCAGCTTCGGGACAGATAATCAGCCCCAGCATTTT. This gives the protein CASSFGTDNQPQHF.

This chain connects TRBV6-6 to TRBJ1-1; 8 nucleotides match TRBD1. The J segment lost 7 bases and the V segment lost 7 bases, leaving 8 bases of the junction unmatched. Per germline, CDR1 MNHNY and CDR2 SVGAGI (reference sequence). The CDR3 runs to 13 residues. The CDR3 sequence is CASTQGAEGEAFF. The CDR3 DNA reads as TGTGCCAGCACTCAGGGGGCAGAGGGTGAAGCTTTCTTT.

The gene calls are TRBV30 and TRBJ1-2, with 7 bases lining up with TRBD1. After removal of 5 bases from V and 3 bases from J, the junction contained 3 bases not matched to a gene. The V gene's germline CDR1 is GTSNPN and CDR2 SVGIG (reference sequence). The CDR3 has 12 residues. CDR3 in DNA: TGTGCCTGGGACACAGGGGACTATGGCTACACCTTC. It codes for CAWDTGDYGYTF. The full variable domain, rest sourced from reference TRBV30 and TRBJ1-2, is SQTIHQWPATLVQPVGSPLSLECTVEGTSNPNLYWYRQAAGRGLQLLFYSVGIGQISSEVPQNLSASRPQDRQFILSSKKLLLSDSGFYLCAWDTGDYGYTFGSGTRLTVV.

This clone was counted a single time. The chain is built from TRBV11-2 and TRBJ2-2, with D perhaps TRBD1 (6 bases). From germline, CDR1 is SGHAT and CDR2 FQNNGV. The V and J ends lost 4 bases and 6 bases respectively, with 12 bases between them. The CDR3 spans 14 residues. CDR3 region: CASSSIKGAGELFF. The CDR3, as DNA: TGTGCCAGCAGCTCGATTAAGGGGGCCGGGGAGCTGTTTTTT.

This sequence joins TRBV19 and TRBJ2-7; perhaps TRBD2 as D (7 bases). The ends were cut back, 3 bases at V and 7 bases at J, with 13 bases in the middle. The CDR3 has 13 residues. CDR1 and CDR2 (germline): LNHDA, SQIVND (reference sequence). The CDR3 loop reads CASSIGGAGEQYV. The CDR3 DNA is TGTGCCAGTAGTATTGGGGGGGCTGGTGAGCAGTACGTC.

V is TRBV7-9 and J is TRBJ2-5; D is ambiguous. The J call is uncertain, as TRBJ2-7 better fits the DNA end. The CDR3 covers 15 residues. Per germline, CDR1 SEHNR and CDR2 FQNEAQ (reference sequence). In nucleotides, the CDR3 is TGTGCCAGCAGCTTAGATCCCCCAATCTCCTACGAGCAGTACTTC. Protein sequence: CASSLDPPISYEQYF.

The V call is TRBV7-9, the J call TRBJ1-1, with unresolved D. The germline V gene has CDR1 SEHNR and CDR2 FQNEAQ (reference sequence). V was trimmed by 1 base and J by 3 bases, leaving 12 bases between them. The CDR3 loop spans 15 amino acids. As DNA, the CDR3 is TGTGCCAGCAGCTTAGACAACAGCTGGTACACTGAAGCTTTCTTT. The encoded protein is CASSLDNSWYTEAFF. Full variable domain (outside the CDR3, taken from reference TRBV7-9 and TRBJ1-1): DTGVSQNPRHKITKRGQNVTFRCDPISEHNRLYWYRQTLGQGPEFLTYFQNEAQLEKSRLLSDRFSAERPKGSFSTLEIQRTEQGDSAMYLCASSLDNSWYTEAFFGQGTRLTVV.

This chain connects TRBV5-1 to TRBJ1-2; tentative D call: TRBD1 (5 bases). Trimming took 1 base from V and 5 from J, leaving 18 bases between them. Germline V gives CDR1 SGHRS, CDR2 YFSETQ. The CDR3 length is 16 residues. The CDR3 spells CASSLILGGIRYGYTF. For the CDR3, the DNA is TGCGCCAGCAGCTTGATCCTCGGGGGAATTAGGTATGGCTACACCTTC.

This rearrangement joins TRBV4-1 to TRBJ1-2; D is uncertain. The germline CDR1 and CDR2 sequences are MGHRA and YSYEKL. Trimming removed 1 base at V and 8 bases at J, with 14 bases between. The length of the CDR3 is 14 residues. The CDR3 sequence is CASSQGWAGGGYTF. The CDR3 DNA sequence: TGCGCCAGCAGCCAAGGATGGGCGGGAGGCGGCTACACCTTC.

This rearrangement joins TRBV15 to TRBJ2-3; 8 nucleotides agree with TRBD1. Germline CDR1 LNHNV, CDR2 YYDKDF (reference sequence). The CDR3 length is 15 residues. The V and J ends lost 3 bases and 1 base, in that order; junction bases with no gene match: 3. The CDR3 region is CATSSADRGTDTQYF. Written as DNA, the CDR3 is TGTGCCACCAGCAGTGCGGACAGGGGCACAGATACGCAGTATTTT.

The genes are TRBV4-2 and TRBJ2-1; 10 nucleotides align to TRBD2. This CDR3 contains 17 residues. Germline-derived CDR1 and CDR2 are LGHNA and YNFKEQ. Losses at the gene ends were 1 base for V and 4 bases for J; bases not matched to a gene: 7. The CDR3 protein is CASSQVERGGQYNEQFF. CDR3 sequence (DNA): TGTGCCAGCAGCCAAGTGGAGCGGGGGGGCCAATACAATGAGCAGTTCTTC.

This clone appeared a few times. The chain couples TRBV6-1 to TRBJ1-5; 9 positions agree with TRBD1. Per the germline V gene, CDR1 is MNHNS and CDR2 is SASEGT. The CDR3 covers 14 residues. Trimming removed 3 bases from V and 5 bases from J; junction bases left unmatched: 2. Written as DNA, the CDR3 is TGTGCCAGCAGTGACCGGGACAGGGATCAGCCCCAGCATTTT. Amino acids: CASSDRDRDQPQHF.

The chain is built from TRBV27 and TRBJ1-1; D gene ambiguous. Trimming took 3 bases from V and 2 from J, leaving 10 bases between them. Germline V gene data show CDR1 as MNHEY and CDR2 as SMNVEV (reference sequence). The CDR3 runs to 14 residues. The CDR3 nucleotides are TGTGCCAGCAGTTTCCCAGGCTCCAACACTGAAGCTTTCTTT. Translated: CASSFPGSNTEAFF.

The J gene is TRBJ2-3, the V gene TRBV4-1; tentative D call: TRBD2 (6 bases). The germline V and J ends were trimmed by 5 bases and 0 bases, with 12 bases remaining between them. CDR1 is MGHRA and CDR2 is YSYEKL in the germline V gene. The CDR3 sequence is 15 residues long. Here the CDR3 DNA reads TGCGCCAGCAGCTCACCGGGAGCTAGCACAGATACGCAGTATTTT. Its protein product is CASSSPGASTDTQYF.

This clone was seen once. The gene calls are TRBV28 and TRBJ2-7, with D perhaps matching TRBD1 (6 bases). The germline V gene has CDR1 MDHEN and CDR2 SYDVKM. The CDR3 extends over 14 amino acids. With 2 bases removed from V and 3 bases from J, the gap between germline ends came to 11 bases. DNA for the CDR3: TGTGCCAGCAGTTTACGGACAGAGAACTACGAGCAGTACTTC. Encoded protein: CASSLRTENYEQYF.

The CDR3 region is CSAHRGETQYF. The CDR3 DNA is TGCAGTGCTCACAGGGGAGAGACCCAGTACTTC. This chain joins TRBV20-1 and TRBJ2-5; TRBD1 agrees at 7 bases. Germline lookup yields CDR1 DFQATT and CDR2 SNEGSKA (reference sequence). This CDR3 is 11 amino acids long. V gave up 5 bases and J gave up 4 bases; unmatched junction bases: 1.

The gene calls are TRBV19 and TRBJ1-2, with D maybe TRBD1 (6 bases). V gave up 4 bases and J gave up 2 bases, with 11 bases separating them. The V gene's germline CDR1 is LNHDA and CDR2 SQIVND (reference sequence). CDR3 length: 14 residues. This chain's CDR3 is CASSNRAENYGYTF. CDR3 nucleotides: TGTGCCAGTAGTAACAGGGCGGAGAACTATGGCTACACCTTC.

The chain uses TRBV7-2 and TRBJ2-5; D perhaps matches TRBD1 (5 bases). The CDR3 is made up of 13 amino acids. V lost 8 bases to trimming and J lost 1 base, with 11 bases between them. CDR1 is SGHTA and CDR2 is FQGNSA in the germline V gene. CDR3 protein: CASARQSQETQYF. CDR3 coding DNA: TGTGCCAGCGCTCGACAGTCCCAAGAGACCCAGTACTTC.

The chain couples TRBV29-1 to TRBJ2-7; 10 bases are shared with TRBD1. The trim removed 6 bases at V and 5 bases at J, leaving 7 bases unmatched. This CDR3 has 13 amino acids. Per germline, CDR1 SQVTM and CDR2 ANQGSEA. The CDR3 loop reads CSVGDRGRDEQYF. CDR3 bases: TGCAGCGTGGGGGACAGGGGTCGAGACGAGCAGTACTTC.